Listed here are 21 T cell receptor beta chains from one sample, sequenced in a study of shared clonotypes between healthy human individuals. Clones were sequenced by immunoSEQ multiplex PCR, and TCRdb holds only the in-frame ones, with some missing. The sample has roughly 1,100,000 clones, 65% to 80% seen once. What was sequenced was memory CD4+ T cells sorted from blood. Subset of the sample: CD45RA-negative fraction. The receptors originated from a man between 18 and 35 years old in good health.

The chain employs TRBV6-1 and TRBJ2-3; 14 bases are shared with TRBD2. The CDR3 consists of 21 residues. The J segment lost 0 bases and the V segment lost 1 base, leaving 12 bases of the junction unmatched. Germline-derived CDR1 and CDR2 are MNHNS and SASEGT. The CDR3: CASSEEIWTSGGSYSTDTQYF. DNA of the CDR3: TGTGCCAGCAGTGAAGAAATCTGGACTAGCGGGGGGTCCTATAGCACAGATACGCAGTATTTT.

For this clone: Other DNA sequences of this sample code for an identical CDR3. V is TRBV18 and J is TRBJ2-3, with D tentatively TRBD1 or TRBD2 (5 bases each). V shed 3 bases and J shed 2 bases, with 9 bases lying between them. This CDR3 contains 14 residues. Germline V gene data show CDR1 as KGHSH and CDR2 as LQKENI. The CDR3 loop is CASSPLGTTDTQYF. The CDR3 DNA reads as TGTGCCAGCTCACCCCTGGGGACCACAGATACGCAGTATTTT.

A few counts support this clone. The chain uses TRBV28 and TRBJ2-7; TRBD1 matches at 7 bases. This CDR3 is built from 13 residues. The germline gives CDR1 MDHEN, CDR2 SYDVKM. J lost 4 bases, V lost 10 bases, and 10 bases had no gene match. The CDR3 sequence: CATALTGVYEQYF. The CDR3 DNA sequence: TGTGCCACCGCTCTAACAGGGGTTTACGAGCAGTACTTC.

V usage is TRBV20-1 and J usage is TRBJ2-5; the D is unclear. Trimming left V 4 bases short and J 5 bases short, with 8 bases between. There are 11 residues in the CDR3. Germline assignment: CDR1 DFQATT and CDR2 SNEGSKA (reference sequence). In DNA form, the CDR3 reads TGCAGTGCTACACTCCGGGAGACCCAGTACTTC. Translated, it gives CSATLRETQYF.

This rearrangement joins TRBV18 to TRBJ2-1; no clear D. V gave up 1 base and J gave up 10 bases, with 11 bases separating them. This CDR3 is 13 amino acids long. The germline gives CDR1 KGHSH, CDR2 LQKENI. In nucleotides, the CDR3 is TGTGCCAGCTCACCACGTCGGCCGGGCGAGCAGTTCTTC. Amino acids: CASSPRRPGEQFF. Looking up the rest from reference TRBV18 and TRBJ2-1 gives the full variable domain: NAGVMQNPRHLVRRRGQEARLRCSPMKGHSHVYWYRQLPEEGLKFMVYLQKENIIDESGMPKERFSAEFPKEGPSILRIQQVVRGDSAAYFCASSPRRPGEQFFGPGTRLTVL.

This clone was seen more than once but under ten times. This chain links TRBV30 with TRBJ1-1; a possible D gene is TRBD1 (5 bases). Per the germline V gene, CDR1 is GTSNPN and CDR2 is SVGIG (reference sequence). The CDR3 is made up of 17 amino acids. The V end lost 4 bases, the J end lost 4 bases, and 25 bases lay between the germline ends. The DNA for the CDR3 is TGTGCCTGGAAGGGCAGGGCACTTCTGGTCCCCATCACTGAAGCTTTCTTT. The encoded protein is CAWKGRALLVPITEAFF.

This sequence joins TRBV5-4 and TRBJ2-7; TRBD1 matches at 10 bases. With V trimmed by 4 bases and J by 2 bases, 6 bases remained unmatched. The CDR3 has 15 amino acids. Per the germline V gene, CDR1 is SGHNT and CDR2 is YYREEE (reference sequence). The CDR3 region has the DNA TGTGCCAGCAGCCCGAGTGGGACAGGGGCCTACGAGCAGTACTTC. It encodes CASSPSGTGAYEQYF.

Concerning this clone: This could be a read error, since a much larger clone is one nucleotide away. The chain joins TRBV6-5 to TRBJ2-2; D might be TRBD2 (5 bases). Per the germline V gene, CDR1 is MNHEY and CDR2 is SVGAGI. V shed 6 bases and J shed 1 base, with 6 bases lying between them. The CDR3 is made up of 13 amino acids. The CDR3: CASSRGNTGELFF. CDR3 nucleotide sequence: TGTGCCAGCAGCCGGGGGAACACCGGGGAGCTGTTTTTT.

V is TRBV7-2 and J is TRBJ1-4; TRBD1 aligns across 7 bases. V lost 5 bases to trimming and J lost 10 bases; unmatched junction nucleotides: 7. The CDR3 spans 13 residues. Germline CDR1 is SGHTA and CDR2 is FQGNSA. CDR3 protein: CASSQGVSGKLFF. CDR3 sequence (DNA): TGTGCCAGCAGCCAGGGGGTCTCGGGAAAACTGTTTTTT.

With regard to this clone: The sample has other DNA sequences that encode this CDR3 too. The chain uses TRBV5-1 and TRBJ2-5; D is perhaps TRBD2 (5 bases). The CDR3 covers 13 residues. Germline CDR1 and CDR2: SGHRS and YFSETQ. Between the trimmed V and J ends, which lost 4 bases and 1 base, there was a span of 8 bases. The CDR3 region has the DNA TGCGCCAGCAGCCTGGGAGCCCAAGAGACCCAGTACTTC. This encodes CASSLGAQETQYF.

This sequence joins TRBV7-9 and TRBJ2-7; D may be TRBD1 or TRBD2 (5 bases each). This CDR3 is 14 amino acids long. The ends were cut back, 3 bases at V and 2 bases at J, with 11 bases in the middle. CDR1 is SEHNR and CDR2 is FQNEAQ in the germline V gene (reference sequence). The CDR3 loop reads CASSFGTQTYEQYF. Here the CDR3 DNA reads TGTGCCAGCAGCTTTGGGACGCAGACCTACGAGCAGTACTTC.

The chain carries TRBV5-1 and TRBJ2-2, with 8 bases aligning to TRBD1. J was trimmed by 4 bases and V by 2 bases; bases with no gene match: 7. This CDR3 spans 16 amino acids. Germline CDR1 reads SGHRS; CDR2 reads YFSETQ. CDR3 sequence: CASSFITGGGTGELFF. CDR3 nucleotide sequence: TGCGCCAGCAGCTTCATTACAGGGGGAGGCACCGGGGAGCTGTTTTTT.

The gene calls are TRBV6-4 and TRBJ1-1; a possible D gene is TRBD1 (6 bases). With 6 bases removed from V and 5 bases from J, the gap between germline ends came to 13 bases. CDR3 length: 13 amino acids. From germline, CDR1 is MRHNA and CDR2 SNTAGT. Here the CDR3 reads CASSNERGTEAFF. CDR3 nucleotide sequence: TGTGCCAGCAGCAACGAGAGGGGGACTGAAGCTTTCTTT.

The rearrangement uses TRBV6-6 and TRBJ2-3; D remains unclear. V was pared by 7 bases and J by 4 bases, with 21 bases between. CDR1 is MNHNY and CDR2 is SVGAGI in the germline V gene (reference sequence). The length of the CDR3 is 16 residues. The CDR3, as DNA: TGTGCCAGCACCCCAGAGTTGGGCCTACTGGCAGATACGCAGTATTTT. Residues: CASTPELGLLADTQYF.

The chain carries TRBV5-5 and TRBJ1-4; D is unresolved. V lost 0 bases to trimming and J lost 6 bases, with 12 bases between them. Germline V gene lookup returns CDR1 SGHKS and CDR2 YYEKEE (reference sequence). The CDR3 covers 15 residues. The CDR3 spells CASSLGGMGYEKLFF. The DNA of the CDR3 is TGTGCCAGCAGCTTGGGAGGGATGGGGTATGAAAAACTGTTTTTT.

This clone was counted once. The J gene is TRBJ1-5, the V gene TRBV6-1, with D unresolved. Germline-derived CDR1 and CDR2 are MNHNS and SASEGT. CDR3 length equals 15 residues. V was cut by 1 base and J by 7 bases, with 14 bases left in between. CDR3 amino acids: CASSEVKTVNQPQHF. In DNA, the CDR3 is TGTGCCAGCAGTGAAGTAAAGACTGTTAACCAGCCCCAGCATTTT.

The chain combines TRBV10-3 with TRBJ2-2, with D uncertain. V was cut by 2 bases and J by 1 base, with 2 bases left in between. CDR3 length equals 13 residues. Germline values: CDR1 ENHRY, CDR2 SYGVKD. The CDR3 reads CAISERNTGELFF. In DNA, the CDR3 is TGTGCCATCAGTGAGAGGAACACCGGGGAGCTGTTTTTT.

This clone was picked up a small number of times. The rearrangement links TRBV29-1 to TRBJ1-1; TRBD1 agrees at 9 bases. The CDR3 consists of 12 residues. Looked up from germline, CDR1 is SQVTM and CDR2 is ANQGSEA. The ends lost 6 bases at V and 4 bases at J; junction bases unmatched: 3. CDR3 sequence: CSVETGGTEAFF. CDR3 nucleotides: TGCAGCGTCGAGACAGGGGGCACTGAAGCTTTCTTT.

This clone was detected once. The V call is TRBV12-5, the J call TRBJ2-1, with D hard to call. Germline V lookup: CDR1 LGHNT, CDR2 FRNRAP. This CDR3 spans 13 amino acids. The ends were cut back, 0 bases at V and 8 bases at J, with 8 bases in the middle. CDR3 sequence reads: CASGLVSGHEQFF. CDR3 nucleotides: TGTGCTAGTGGTTTGGTATCCGGGCATGAGCAGTTCTTC.

This rearrangement joins TRBV7-2 to TRBJ2-7, with TRBD1 identical over 9 bases. This CDR3 contains 14 residues. The J segment lost 3 bases and the V segment lost 5 bases, leaving 5 bases of the junction unmatched. Germline V gene lookup returns CDR1 SGHTA and CDR2 FQGNSA. DNA of the CDR3: TGTGCCAGCAGCACCGGGACAGGGTTCTACGAGCAGTACTTC. Translating it yields CASSTGTGFYEQYF. Full variable domain (remainder filled in from reference TRBV7-2 and TRBJ2-7): GAGVSQSPSNKVTEKGKDVELRCDPISGHTALYWYRQSLGQGLEFLIYFQGNSAPDKSGLPSDRFSAERTGGSVSTLTIQRTQQEDSAVYLCASSTGTGFYEQYFGPGTRLTVT.

J is TRBJ1-4 and V is TRBV4-2, with 9 bases identical to TRBD1. The V segment lost 5 bases and the J segment 14 bases; nucleotides outside the gene matches: 9. Germline V CDR1 and CDR2: LGHNA, YNFKEQ. This CDR3 contains 13 residues. The CDR3 sequence is CASSEPGQGILFF. The CDR3 nucleotides are TGTGCCAGCAGCGAGCCGGGACAGGGCATTCTGTTTTTT.